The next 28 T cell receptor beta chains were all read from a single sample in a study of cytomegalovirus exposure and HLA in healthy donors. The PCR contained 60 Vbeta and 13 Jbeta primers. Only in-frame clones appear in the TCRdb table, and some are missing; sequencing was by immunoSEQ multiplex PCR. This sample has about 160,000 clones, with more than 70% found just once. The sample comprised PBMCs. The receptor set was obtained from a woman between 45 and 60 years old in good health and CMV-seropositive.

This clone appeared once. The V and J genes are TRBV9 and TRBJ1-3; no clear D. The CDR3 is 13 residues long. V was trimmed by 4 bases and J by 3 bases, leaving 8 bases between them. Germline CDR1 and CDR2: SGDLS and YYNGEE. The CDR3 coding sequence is TGTGCCAGCAGCCCACTAGGTGGAAACACCATATATTTT. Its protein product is CASSPLGGNTIYF.

CDR3 DNA sequence: TGTGCCAGCCTACGGTGGGATTTTCAGGGGTACGAGCAGTACTTC. Residues: CASLRWDFQGYEQYF. The chain joins TRBV2 to TRBJ2-7; possibly TRBD1 for D (6 bases). The germline V gene encodes CDR1 SNHLY and CDR2 FYNNEI. There are 15 residues in the CDR3. Trimming removed 8 bases from V and 4 bases from J, with 21 bases in between.

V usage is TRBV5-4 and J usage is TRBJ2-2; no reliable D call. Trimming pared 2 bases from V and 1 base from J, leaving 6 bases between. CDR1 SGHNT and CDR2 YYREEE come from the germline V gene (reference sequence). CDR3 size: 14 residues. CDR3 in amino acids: CASSFAGNTGELFF. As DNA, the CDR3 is TGTGCCAGCAGCTTTGCCGGGAACACCGGGGAGCTGTTTTTT.

The DNA for the CDR3 is TGTGCCAGCAGCTTAGGAGGGACAGGGGGAGTCTATGGCTACACCTTC. As protein: CASSLGGTGGVYGYTF. V and J are TRBV7-6 and TRBJ1-2; 11 nucleotides match TRBD1. CDR1 is SGHVS, CDR2 FNYEAQ, per germline. The V gene end was trimmed by 1 base and the J gene end by 4 bases; junction bases not matched to a gene: 5. The CDR3 has 16 residues. The full variable domain, its missing parts supplied by reference TRBV7-6 and TRBJ1-2, is GAGVSQSPRYKVTKRGQDVALRCDPISGHVSLYWYRQALGQGPEFLTYFNYEAQQDKSGLPNDRFSAERPEGSISTLTIQRTEQRDSAMYRCASSLGGTGGVYGYTFGSGTRLTVV.

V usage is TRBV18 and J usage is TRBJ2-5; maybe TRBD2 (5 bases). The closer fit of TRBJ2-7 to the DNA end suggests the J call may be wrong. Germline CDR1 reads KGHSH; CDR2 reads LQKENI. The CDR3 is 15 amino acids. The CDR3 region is CASSLDTGSSYEQYF. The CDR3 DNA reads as TGTGCCAGCTCACTGGATACGGGGAGCTCCTACGAGCAGTACTTC.

CDR3 sequence: CASSAGTSGRNEQFF. The CDR3 bases are TGTGCCAGCAGCGCGGGGACCAGCGGGCGCAATGAGCAGTTCTTC. The chain has TRBV9 and TRBJ2-1; a possible D gene is TRBD2 (6 bases). This CDR3 spans 15 amino acids. CDR1 is SGDLS, CDR2 YYNGEE, per germline. V lost 3 bases to trimming and J lost 6 bases, with 16 bases between them.

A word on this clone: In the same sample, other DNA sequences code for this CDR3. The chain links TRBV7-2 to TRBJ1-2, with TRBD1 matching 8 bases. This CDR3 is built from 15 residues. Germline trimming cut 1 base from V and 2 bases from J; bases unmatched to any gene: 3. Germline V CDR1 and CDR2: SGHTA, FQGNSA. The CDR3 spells CASSLEQGANYGYTF. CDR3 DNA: TGTGCCAGCAGCTTAGAGCAGGGGGCGAACTATGGCTACACCTTC.

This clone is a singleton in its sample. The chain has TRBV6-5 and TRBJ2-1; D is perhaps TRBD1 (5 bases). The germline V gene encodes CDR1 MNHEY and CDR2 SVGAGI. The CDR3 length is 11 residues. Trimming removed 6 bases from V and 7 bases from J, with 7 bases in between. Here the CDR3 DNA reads TGTGCCAGCAGGTCAGGGAATGAGCAGTTCTTC. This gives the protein CASRSGNEQFF.

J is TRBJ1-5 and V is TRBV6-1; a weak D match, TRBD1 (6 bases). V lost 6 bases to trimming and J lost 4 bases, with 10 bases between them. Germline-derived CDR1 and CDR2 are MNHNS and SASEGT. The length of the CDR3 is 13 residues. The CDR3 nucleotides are TGTGCCAGCAGGACAGGCCGTAATCAGCCCCAGCATTTT. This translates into CASRTGRNQPQHF.

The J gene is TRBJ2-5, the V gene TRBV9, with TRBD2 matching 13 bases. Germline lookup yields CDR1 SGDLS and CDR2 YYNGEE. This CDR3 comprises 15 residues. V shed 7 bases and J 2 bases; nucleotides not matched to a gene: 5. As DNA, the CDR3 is TGTGCCAGCCACGGACTAGCGGGGGTTCAAGAGACCCAGTACTTC. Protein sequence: CASHGLAGVQETQYF.

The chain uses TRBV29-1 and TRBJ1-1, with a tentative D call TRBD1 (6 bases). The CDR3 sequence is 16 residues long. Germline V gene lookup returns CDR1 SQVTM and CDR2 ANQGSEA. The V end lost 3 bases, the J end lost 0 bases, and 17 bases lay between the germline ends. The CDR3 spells CSVDYGQGWVNTEAFF. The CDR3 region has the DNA TGCAGCGTTGATTACGGTCAGGGGTGGGTGAACACTGAAGCTTTCTTT.

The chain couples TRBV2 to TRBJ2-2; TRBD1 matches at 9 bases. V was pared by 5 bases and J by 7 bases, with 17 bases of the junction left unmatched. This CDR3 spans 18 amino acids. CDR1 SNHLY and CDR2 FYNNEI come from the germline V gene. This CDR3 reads CASSPRSTGGHNGGELFF. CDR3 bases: TGTGCCAGCAGTCCTCGTAGTACAGGGGGCCATAATGGCGGGGAGCTGTTTTTT.

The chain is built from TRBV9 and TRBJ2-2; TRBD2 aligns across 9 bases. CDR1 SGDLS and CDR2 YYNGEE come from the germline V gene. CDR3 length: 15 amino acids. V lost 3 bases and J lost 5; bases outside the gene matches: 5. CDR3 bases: TGTGCCAGCAGCGAGCGGGGGGCCCAAACCGGGGAGCTGTTTTTT. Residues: CASSERGAQTGELFF.

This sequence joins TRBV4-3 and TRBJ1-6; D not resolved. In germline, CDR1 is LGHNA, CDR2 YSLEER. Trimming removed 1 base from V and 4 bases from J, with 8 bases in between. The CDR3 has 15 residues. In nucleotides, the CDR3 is TGCGCCAGCAGCCAAGGAATAACATATAATTCACCCCTCCACTTT. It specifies CASSQGITYNSPLHF.

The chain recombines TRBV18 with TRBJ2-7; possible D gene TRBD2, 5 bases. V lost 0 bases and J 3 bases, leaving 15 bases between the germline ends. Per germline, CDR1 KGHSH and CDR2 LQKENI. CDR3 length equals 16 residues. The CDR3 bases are TGTGCCAGCTCACCACCGGTCGCAGGCGCGGGCTACGAGCAGTACTTC. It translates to CASSPPVAGAGYEQYF.

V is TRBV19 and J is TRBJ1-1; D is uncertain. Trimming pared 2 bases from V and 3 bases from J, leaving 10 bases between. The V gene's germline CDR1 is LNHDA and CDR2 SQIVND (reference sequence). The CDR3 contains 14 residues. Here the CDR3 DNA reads TGTGCCAGTAGTATAAGAGGTTCGGACACTGAAGCTTTCTTT. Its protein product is CASSIRGSDTEAFF.

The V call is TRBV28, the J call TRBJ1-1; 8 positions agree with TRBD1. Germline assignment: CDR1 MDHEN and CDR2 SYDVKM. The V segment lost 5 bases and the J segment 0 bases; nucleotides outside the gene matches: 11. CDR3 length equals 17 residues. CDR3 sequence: CASSMTGDRLMNTEAFF. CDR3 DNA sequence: TGTGCCAGCAGTATGACAGGGGACAGGTTAATGAACACTGAAGCTTTCTTT. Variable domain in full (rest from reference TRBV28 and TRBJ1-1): DVKVTQSSRYLVKRTGEKVFLECVQDMDHENMFWYRQDPGLGLRLIYFSYDVKMKEKGDIPEGYSVSREKKERFSLILESASTNQTSMYLCASSMTGDRLMNTEAFFGQGTRLTVV.

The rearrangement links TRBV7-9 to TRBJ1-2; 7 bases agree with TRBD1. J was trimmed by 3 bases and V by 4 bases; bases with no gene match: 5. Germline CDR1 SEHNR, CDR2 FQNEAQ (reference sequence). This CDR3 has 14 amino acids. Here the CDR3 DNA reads TGTGCCAGCAGCTCACAGGGGATGGACTATGGCTACACCTTC. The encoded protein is CASSSQGMDYGYTF.

This CDR3 reads CASSYSGGLEQFF. The CDR3 bases are TGTGCCAGCAGTTACTCCGGGGGGCTAGAGCAGTTCTTC. The genes are TRBV6-5 and TRBJ2-1; tentative D call: TRBD2 (7 bases). This CDR3 is 13 amino acids long. Per germline, CDR1 MNHEY and CDR2 SVGAGI. Trimming shortened V by 0 bases and J by 10 bases, and 10 bases separated the two germline ends.

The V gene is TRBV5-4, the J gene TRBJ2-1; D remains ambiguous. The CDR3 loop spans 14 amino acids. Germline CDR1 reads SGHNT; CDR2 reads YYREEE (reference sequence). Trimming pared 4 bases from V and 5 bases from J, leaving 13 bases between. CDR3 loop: CASSTSASDNEQFF. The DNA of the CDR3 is TGTGCCAGCAGCACCTCGGCGAGCGACAATGAGCAGTTCTTC. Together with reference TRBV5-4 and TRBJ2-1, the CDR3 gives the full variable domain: ETGVTQSPTHLIKTRGQQVTLRCSSQSGHNTVSWYQQALGQGPQFIFQYYREEENGRGNFPPRFSGLQFPNYSSELNVNALELDDSALYLCASSTSASDNEQFFGPGTRLTVL.

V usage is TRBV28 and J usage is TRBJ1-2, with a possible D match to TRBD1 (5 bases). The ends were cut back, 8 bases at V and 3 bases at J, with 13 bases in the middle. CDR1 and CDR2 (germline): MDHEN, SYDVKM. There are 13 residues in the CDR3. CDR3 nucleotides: TGTGCCAGCTCGGGGGGTTTCGACTATGGCTACACCTTC. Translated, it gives CASSGGFDYGYTF.

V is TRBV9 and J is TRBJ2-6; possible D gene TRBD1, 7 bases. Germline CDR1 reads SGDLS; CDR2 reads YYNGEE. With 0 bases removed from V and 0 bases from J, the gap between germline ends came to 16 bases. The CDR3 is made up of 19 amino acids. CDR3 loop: CASSVVHRGGGSGANVLTF. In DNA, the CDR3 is TGTGCCAGCAGCGTAGTTCACAGGGGAGGTGGCTCTGGGGCCAACGTCCTGACTTTC.

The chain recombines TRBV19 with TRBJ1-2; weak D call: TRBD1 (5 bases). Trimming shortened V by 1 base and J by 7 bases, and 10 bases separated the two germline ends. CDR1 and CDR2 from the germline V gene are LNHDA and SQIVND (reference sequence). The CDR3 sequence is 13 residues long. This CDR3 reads CASSIGQPVGYTF. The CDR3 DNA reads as TGTGCCAGTAGTATAGGACAGCCGGTTGGCTACACCTTC.

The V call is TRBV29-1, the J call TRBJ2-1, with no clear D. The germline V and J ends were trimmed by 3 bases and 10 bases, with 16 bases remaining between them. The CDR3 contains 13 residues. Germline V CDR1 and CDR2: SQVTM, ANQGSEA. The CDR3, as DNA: TGCAGCGTTGATTCTAGTGATCTCCGGGAGCAGTTCTTC. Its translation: CSVDSSDLREQFF.

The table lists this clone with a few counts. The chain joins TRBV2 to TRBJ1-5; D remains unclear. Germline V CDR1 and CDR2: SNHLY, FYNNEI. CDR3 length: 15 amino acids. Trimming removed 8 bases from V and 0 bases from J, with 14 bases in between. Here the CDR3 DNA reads TGTGCCAGCGGAGAGCAGTCTTTTAGCAATCAGCCCCAGCATTTT. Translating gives CASGEQSFSNQPQHF.

CDR3 in amino acids: CASSLDWGQTQYF. The CDR3 nucleotides are TGTGCCAGCAGCTTAGATTGGGGGCAGACCCAGTACTTC. This rearrangement joins TRBV7-2 to TRBJ2-5, with D tentatively TRBD1 (6 bases). The V gene lost 1 base and the J gene lost 6 bases, with 9 bases spanning the gap. This CDR3 has 13 amino acids. Germline CDR1 reads SGHTA; CDR2 reads FQGNSA.

The CDR3: CASSVASATGGYEQYF. CDR3 DNA: TGTGCCAGCAGTGTGGCTAGCGCCACGGGGGGCTACGAGCAGTACTTC. The chain recombines TRBV5-5 with TRBJ2-7; 7 nucleotides match TRBD2. The V gene's germline CDR1 is SGHKS and CDR2 YYEKEE (reference sequence). The V and J ends lost 5 bases and 3 bases, in that order; junction bases with no gene match: 14. This CDR3 is 16 amino acids long.

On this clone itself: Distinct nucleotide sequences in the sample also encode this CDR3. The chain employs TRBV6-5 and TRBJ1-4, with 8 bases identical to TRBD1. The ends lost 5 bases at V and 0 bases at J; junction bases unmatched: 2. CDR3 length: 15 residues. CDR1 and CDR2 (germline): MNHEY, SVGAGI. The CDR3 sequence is CASSAGGATNEKLFF. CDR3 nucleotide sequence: TGTGCCAGCAGTGCAGGGGGCGCAACTAATGAAAAACTGTTTTTT.